The 3 T cell receptor beta chains listed next were all sequenced from one sample in a study of naive and memory T cell subsets. The beta constant-region primer was an equimolar mix of two oligonucleotides covering TRBC1 and TRBC2. Nested alpha and beta constant-region primers with the SP2 primer drove four PCR rounds on ligated cDNA. MiXCR, applied by TCRdb to the UMI-ligation and nested PCR reads, yields one record per CDR3 protein. Of around 30,000 distinct CDR3 sequences listed, about 18% are singletons. Sample: effector memory CD4+ T cells from blood. The subset here: effector memory, CD45RA- CD27-. The receptors here all came from a human donor in good health.

This clonotype was seen only a few times. The V call is TRBV30, the J call TRBJ1-6, with 8 bases fitting TRBD1. The CDR3 is made up of 16 amino acids. CDR1 is GTSNPN, CDR2 SVGIG, per germline (reference sequence). V lost 3 bases and J lost 0; bases outside the gene matches: 4. DNA for the CDR3: TGTGCCTGGAGGACAGGGGCCAGCTCCTATAATTCACCCCTCCACTTT. Translation: CAWRTGASSYNSPLHF.

This clonotype showed up many times. The chain links TRBV6-2 or TRBV6-3 to TRBJ2-3; TRBD1 matches at 11 bases. This CDR3 comprises 15 residues. The germline CDR1 and CDR2 sequences are MNHEY and SVGEGT. V lost 4 bases, J lost 4 bases, and 4 bases stayed unmatched. CDR3 nucleotide sequence: TGTGCCAGCAGTTCCTGGACAGGGGGCGCAGATACGCAGTATTTT. The encoded protein is CASSSWTGGADTQYF.

Within the sample, this clonotype is medium-sized. CDR3 protein: CSVEAQGNYGYTF. The CDR3 DNA sequence: TGCAGCGTTGAGGCACAGGGGAACTATGGCTACACCTTC. V usage is TRBV29-1 and J usage is TRBJ1-2; TRBD1 matches 7 bases. Per the germline V gene, CDR1 is SQVTM and CDR2 is ANQGSEA. V trimming: 3 bases; J trimming: 2 bases; junction bases outside the gene matches: 3. This CDR3 is built from 13 residues. The full variable domain, completed using reference TRBV29-1 and TRBJ1-2, is SAVISQKPSRDICQRGTSLTIQCQVDSQVTMMFWYRQQPGQSLTLIATANQGSEATYESGFVIDKFPISRPNLTFSTLTVSNMSPEDSSIYLCSVEAQGNYGYTFGSGTRLTVV.